This T cell receptor (beta chain) came from a study of T cell clones after liver transplantation. In the study overall: A pre-transplant mixed lymphocyte reaction with TCRbeta sequencing defined graft-donor-reactive clones followed in post-transplant blood. Until 12-24 months post-transplant, subjects got standard immunosuppression and no induction. Patients counted as tolerant after at least one year off all immunosuppression, enzymes not exceeding twice normal.

Here immunoSEQ multiplex PCR was the method, and the copy in TCRdb shows in-frame clones only, minus some. The table includes around 120,000 clones, 90% detected once. Sample: CD4+ T cells from blood, taken 12 months after liver transplant. This receptor was taken from a human patient who received a liver transplant. The T cells may partly be graft donor cells.

CDR3 region: CASLQVRGGELFF. The CDR3 region has the DNA TGTGCCAGCCTTCAGGTTCGGGGCGGGGAGCTGTTTTTT. The J gene is TRBJ2-2, the V gene TRBV5-6; D perhaps matches TRBD2 (5 bases). This CDR3 contains 13 residues. Deletions cut 7 bases from V and 7 bases from J, with 14 bases between. Germline assignment: CDR1 SGHDT and CDR2 YYEEEE.